The clone carrying this T cell receptor (beta chain) was observed once. Germline values: CDR1 SEHNR, CDR2 FQNEAQ (reference sequence). This CDR3 comprises 14 residues. Trimming shortened V by 2 bases and J by 0 bases, and 7 bases separated the two germline ends. The sample originates from a study of control samples from healthy donors and cancer patients. Method: immunoSEQ multiplex PCR; TCRdb's copy keeps in-frame clones and lacks some. This sample yields roughly 80,000 clones, of which approximately 91% are seen a single time; more than 5% belongs to the top ten. V is TRBV7-9 and J is TRBJ1-1; D gene uncertain. Sequenced sample: blood. This TCR was recovered from a woman in her 50s in good health. The CDR3: CASSLSRLNTEAFF. The DNA of the CDR3 is TGTGCCAGCAGCTTATCCAGATTGAACACTGAAGCTTTCTTT.